Each of the 9 T cell receptor beta chains below was sequenced from the same sample in a study of control samples from healthy donors and cancer patients. TCRdb keeps only in-frame clones here, not all; method: immunoSEQ multiplex PCR. The table shows approximately 69,000 clones, with approximately 89% occurring only once. Sequenced sample: PBMCs. The source is a man aged 60 to 69 with colorectal cancer.

This clone was detected only a few times. The V and J genes are TRBV2 and TRBJ1-2; D remains unclear. The germline V gene has CDR1 SNHLY and CDR2 FYNNEI. V dropped 7 bases and J dropped 6 bases, with 21 bases sitting between them. There are 15 residues in the CDR3. The CDR3 loop is CASIKTAALYHGYTF. The CDR3 DNA follows: TGTGCCAGCATTAAGACGGCGGCCCTATACCATGGCTACACCTTC.

The V call is TRBV5-1, the J call TRBJ1-1; TRBD1 aligns across 8 bases. From germline, CDR1 is SGHRS and CDR2 YFSETQ. CDR3 length: 16 amino acids. The ends lost 2 bases at V and 0 bases at J; junction bases unmatched: 6. CDR3 in amino acids: CASSLQGGGMNTEAFF. The CDR3 region has the DNA TGCGCCAGCAGCTTACAGGGGGGAGGGATGAACACTGAAGCTTTCTTT.

This clone was counted between two and nine times. The chain recombines TRBV5-4 with TRBJ2-1, with 7 nucleotides matching TRBD2. Trimming at V came to 4 bases and at J to 0 bases, leaving 7 bases not matched to a gene. The germline V gene encodes CDR1 SGHNT and CDR2 YYREEE (reference sequence). The CDR3 runs 16 residues. CDR3 amino acids: CASSRTRWGSYNEQFF. The CDR3 DNA reads as TGTGCCAGCAGCCGGACTAGGTGGGGCTCCTACAATGAGCAGTTCTTC.

The chain combines TRBV7-9 with TRBJ1-1; no reliable D call. The CDR3 sequence is 13 residues long. The V end lost 3 bases, the J end lost 4 bases, and 9 bases lay between the germline ends. Germline CDR1 is SEHNR and CDR2 is FQNEAQ (reference sequence). The CDR3 loop is CASSFLGITEAFF. The CDR3 DNA is TGTGCCAGCAGCTTTTTGGGTATCACTGAAGCTTTCTTT.

The gene calls are TRBV12-2 and TRBJ1-1. TRBV12-2 is marked as a pseudogene. This CDR3 has 15 residues. DNA of the CDR3: TGTGCAAGTCTCCCAATCCTGCTGGGGAACACTGAAGCTTTCTTT. This gives the protein CASLPILLGNTEAFF.

This clone was counted only a few times. The rearrangement joins TRBV19 to TRBJ1-2; 8 nucleotides line up with TRBD1. CDR1 LNHDA and CDR2 SQIVND come from the germline V gene (reference sequence). The CDR3 runs 13 residues. With V trimmed by 3 bases and J by 5 bases, 2 bases remained unmatched. The DNA of the CDR3 is TGTGCCAGTAGTATCGGACAGGGATATGGCTACACCTTC. This sequence encodes CASSIGQGYGYTF.

The chain links TRBV5-1 to TRBJ2-4; D is unclear. The germline V and J ends were trimmed by 3 bases and 0 bases, with 19 bases remaining between them. CDR1 SGHRS and CDR2 YFSETQ come from the germline V gene. This CDR3 is built from 18 residues. The CDR3 here is CASSSDVGELLAKNIQYF. For the CDR3, the DNA is TGCGCCAGCAGCTCCGACGTGGGCGAACTGCTAGCCAAAAACATTCAGTACTTC.

The V and J genes are TRBV6-5 and TRBJ2-7, with 11 positions matching TRBD2. Germline V gene lookup returns CDR1 MNHEY and CDR2 SVGAGI. After removal of 5 bases from V and 7 bases from J, the junction contained 7 bases not matched to a gene. The length of the CDR3 is 14 residues. The CDR3 sequence is CASSLSGGAREQYF. DNA of the CDR3: TGTGCCAGCAGTCTTAGCGGGGGGGCCCGGGAGCAGTACTTC.

The chain employs TRBV27 and TRBJ2-1; 10 nucleotides agree with TRBD2. This CDR3 is built from 15 residues. The V segment lost 3 bases and the J segment 7 bases; nucleotides outside the gene matches: 6. Germline V gene sequence: CDR1 MNHEY, CDR2 SMNVEV (reference sequence). The CDR3 nucleotides are TGTGCCAGCAGTTTCCTACTAGCGGGGTCAAATGAGCAGTTCTTC. Its translation: CASSFLLAGSNEQFF.